The rows below give T cell receptor beta chains drawn from one sample of a study of OX40 agonist ivuxolimab in advanced cancers. The data were produced by immunoSEQ multiplex PCR, yet TCRdb's version contains in-frame clones alone and is incomplete. Seen here are approximately 91,000 clones, about 89% observed once, and the top ten hold 3.5% to 5.5%. The sequences come from CD4+ or CD8+ T cells sorted from blood, collected in a trial of the OX40 agonist ivuxolimab. The receptors derive from an adult with an advanced solid tumor such as melanoma, head and neck, liver or kidney cancer. CDR3s include the opening cysteine and the closing phenylalanine or tryptophan. Each record gives: clone size, J gene, V gene, D gene, CDR3 protein, CDR3 DNA. A D gene is named only where the DNA matches it firmly. Clone size, where shown, is once, few, many, or a class for clones that have expanded.

>.|TRBJ1-2|TRBV7-8|.
CASSFDGPGINYGYTF
TGTGCCAGCAGCTTTGATGGGCCAGGGATTAACTATGGCTACACCTTC
>.|TRBJ2-1|TRBV28|.
CASSLGSYNEQFF
TGTGCCAGCAGTTTAGGCAGCTACAATGAGCAGTTCTTC
>few|TRBJ2-1|TRBV9|.
CASSVVAASSYNEQFF
TGTGCCAGCAGCGTAGTAGCGGCTAGCTCCTACAATGAGCAGTTCTTC
>few|TRBJ1-5|TRBV5-1|.
CASSFGDNQPQHF
TGCGCCAGCAGCTTTGGGGACAATCAGCCCCAGCATTTT
>.|TRBJ2-3|TRBV29-1|TRBD2
CSVLAGVGTDTQYF
TGCAGCGTTCTGGCGGGAGTAGGTACAGATACGCAGTATTTT
>.|TRBJ1-2|TRBV21-1|.
CASSKVVSPGQGFHGYTF
TGTGCCAGCAGCAAAGTGGTTAGTCCGGGACAGGGATTTCATGGCTACACCTTC
>once|TRBJ2-1|TRBV30|TRBD1
CAWSTGTGSNEQFF
TGTGCCTGGAGTACCGGGACAGGTAGCAATGAGCAGTTCTTC
>once|TRBJ1-3|TRBV7-8|.
CASSLIRIPSRSGNTIYF
TGTGCCAGCAGCTTAATTCGTATTCCAAGTAGATCTGGAAACACCATATATTTT
>.|TRBJ2-7|TRBV18|TRBD2
CASSPGTSGSEQYF
TGTGCCAGCTCACCAGGGACTAGCGGGAGCGAGCAGTACTTC
>few|TRBJ2-1|TRBV27|.
CASSPTRFGTAGRDEQFF
TGTGCCAGCAGTCCGACTAGATTCGGGACAGCCGGACGGGATGAGCAGTTCTTC
>.|TRBJ2-3|TRBV2|TRBD2
CASKTSASTDTQYF
TGTGCCAGCAAGACTAGCGCCTCGACAGATACGCAGTATTTT
>few|TRBJ2-7|TRBV2|.
CASSEFLGAEQYF
TGTGCCAGCAGTGAATTTTTGGGCGCCGAGCAGTACTTC
>.|TRBJ2-3|TRBV29-1|.
CSVEARQATDTQYF
TGCAGCGTTGAAGCCCGACAAGCCACAGATACGCAGTATTTT
>once|TRBJ2-1|TRBV7-8|TRBD2
CAAGGRGVLYNEQFF
TGTGCCGCGGGAGGGCGGGGAGTCCTGTACAATGAGCAGTTCTTC
>.|TRBJ2-5|TRBV28|.
CASSLNRGQYF
TGTGCCAGCAGCCTTAACCGGGGCCAGTACTTC
>.|TRBJ2-1|TRBV7-2|TRBD2
CASSTSGGGYNEQFF
TGTGCCAGCAGCACTAGCGGAGGGGGCTACAATGAGCAGTTCTTC
>.|TRBJ2-3|TRBV7-9|TRBD2
CASSPRGGADTQYF
TGTGCCAGCAGTCCCCGGGGGGGTGCGGATACGCAGTATTTT
>.|TRBJ2-3|TRBV4-3|TRBD2
CASSQEGSSGSTVTDTQYF
TGCGCCAGCAGCCAAGAAGGTAGTAGCGGGAGTACCGTGACAGATACGCAGTATTTT
>once|TRBJ1-5|TRBV5-6|TRBD1
CASSATGNQPQHF
TGTGCCAGCAGCGCGACAGGGAATCAGCCCCAGCATTTT
>.|TRBJ1-1|TRBV7-9|TRBD1
CASSLQGGGKYAEAFF
TGTGCCAGCAGCTTACAGGGGGGAGGGAAATACGCTGAAGCTTTCTTT
>.|TRBJ1-1|TRBV27|.
CASSLSTDTEAFF
TGTGCCAGCAGTTTATCGACAGACACTGAAGCTTTCTTT
>.|TRBJ2-5|TRBV7-9|.
CASSLEGRETQYF
TGTGCCAGCAGCTTAGAAGGCAGAGAGACCCAGTACTTC
>.|TRBJ1-1|TRBV11-3|.
CASTKHTEAFF
TGTGCCAGCACCAAACACACTGAAGCTTTCTTT
>.|TRBJ2-5|TRBV9|TRBD2
CASSVASGLQETQYF
TGTGCCAGCAGCGTAGCTAGCGGGTTACAAGAGACCCAGTACTTC
>.|TRBJ2-1|TRBV7-9|TRBD2
CASRLAGDNEQFF
TGTGCCAGCAGGTTAGCGGGAGACAATGAGCAGTTCTTC
>.|TRBJ1-2|TRBV28|TRBD1
CASSLRQGNYGYTF
TGTGCCAGCAGTTTGAGACAGGGGAACTATGGCTACACCTTC
>.|TRBJ1-2|TRBV11-2|.
CASSSEGVGHTF
TGTGCCAGCAGCTCTGAGGGGGTGGGGCACACCTTC
>.|TRBJ2-1|TRBV28|TRBD2
CAITILAGGIVEQFF
TGTGCCATTACGATACTAGCGGGAGGAATTGTTGAGCAGTTCTTC
>.|TRBJ2-2|TRBV19|TRBD2
CASSIKAGAGELFF
TGTGCCAGTAGTATAAAAGCGGGAGCCGGGGAGCTGTTTTTT
>.|TRBJ2-1|TRBV9|TRBD2
CASSSKGGLAGRDEQFF
TGTGCCAGCAGCTCAAAGGGGGGACTAGCGGGTCGTGATGAGCAGTTCTTC
>.|TRBJ2-3|TRBV9|TRBD2
CASSTQGRIGTSGRPRGTDTQYF
TGTGCCAGCAGCACCCAAGGACGCATCGGGACTAGCGGACGACCTAGGGGCACAGATACGCAGTATTTT
>.|TRBJ1-2|TRBV19|.
CASSIFRGERDYGYTF
TGTGCCAGTAGTATATTTCGGGGGGAAAGGGACTATGGCTACACCTTC
>.|TRBJ1-1|TRBV28|.
CASSSPDAMNTEAFF
TGTGCCAGCAGCTCCCCCGACGCCATGAACACTGAAGCTTTCTTT
>once|TRBJ2-3|TRBV14|.
CASSQGSGSTDTQYF
TGTGCCAGCAGCCAAGGTAGCGGTAGCACAGATACGCAGTATTTT
>.|TRBJ1-1|TRBV18|TRBD1
CASSPGGVGTEAFF
TGTGCCAGCTCCCCAGGGGGCGTGGGGACTGAAGCTTTCTTT
>.|TRBJ2-1|TRBV27|TRBD2
CASSHAGTSGYNEQFF
TGTGCCAGCAGTCACGCCGGGACTAGCGGATACAATGAGCAGTTCTTC
>.|TRBJ1-1|TRBV9|.
CASSVAERTEAFF
TGTGCCAGCAGCGTAGCTGAGAGGACTGAAGCTTTCTTT
>.|TRBJ2-2|TRBV28|.
CASSWGRGGTGELFF
TGTGCCAGCAGTTGGGGGCGGGGCGGGACCGGGGAGCTGTTTTTT
>once|TRBJ2-2|TRBV10-1|TRBD1
CASSNPGTGPTGELFF
TGCGCCAGCAGTAATCCCGGGACAGGACCGACCGGGGAGCTGTTTTTT
>.|TRBJ2-5|TRBV6-1|.
CASSEARFLGQETQYF
TGTGCCAGCAGTGAAGCGCGTTTTTTAGGGCAAGAGACCCAGTACTTC
>once|TRBJ1-2|TRBV10-3|TRBD1
CAIRETGSGYTF
TGTGCCATCAGAGAGACAGGGTCCGGCTACACCTTC
>.|TRBJ2-7|TRBV5-1|TRBD2
CASSRGGSYEQYF
TGCGCCAGCAGCCGGGGGGGCTCCTACGAGCAGTACTTC
>.|TRBJ1-2|TRBV19|.
CASSIVGVINYGYTF
TGTGCCAGTAGTATCGTGGGAGTCATTAACTATGGCTACACCTTC
>.|TRBJ1-5|TRBV28|TRBD1
CASSPPGTVSNQPQHF
TGTGCCAGCAGTCCCCCCGGGACAGTTAGCAATCAGCCCCAGCATTTT
>once|TRBJ1-1|TRBV7-9|.
CASSLNQATEAFF
TGTGCCAGCAGCTTAAATCAGGCAACTGAAGCTTTCTTT
>.|TRBJ2-1|TRBV18|.
CASRGTDPHEQFF
TGTGCCAGCAGGGGGACGGATCCACATGAGCAGTTCTTC
>.|TRBJ1-2|TRBV6-5|.
CASSYSNYGYTF
TGTGCCAGCAGTTACAGCAACTATGGCTACACCTTC
>.|TRBJ2-3|TRBV28|TRBD1
CATQIPPDRAQYF
TGTGCCACCCAGATACCCCCGGACAGGGCGCAGTATTTT
>once|TRBJ1-2|TRBV7-2|.
CASSLIEGRDGYTF
TGTGCCAGCAGCTTAATCGAGGGAAGGGATGGCTACACCTTC
>.|TRBJ2-1|TRBV11-2|.
CASSLDGSSYNEQFF
TGTGCCAGCAGCTTAGACGGGAGCTCCTACAATGAGCAGTTCTTC
>.|TRBJ2-7|TRBV30|TRBD2
CAWERGSYEQYF
TGTGCCTGGGAGCGGGGCTCCTACGAGCAGTACTTC
>once|TRBJ1-5|TRBV28|TRBD1
CAGSYSPGQEFNQPQHF
TGTGCCGGCTCCTACTCACCGGGACAGGAGTTTAATCAGCCCCAGCATTTT
>.|TRBJ2-7|TRBV2|TRBD2
CASVSGRAAYEQYF
TGTGCCAGCGTTAGCGGGAGGGCCGCATACGAGCAGTACTTC
>few|TRBJ1-4|TRBV30|.
CAWSAGLNEKLFF
TGTGCCTGGAGTGCCGGGCTGAATGAAAAACTGTTTTTT
>.|TRBJ2-7|TRBV2|.
CASSFYEQYF
TGTGCCAGCAGCTTCTACGAGCAGTACTTC
>.|TRBJ1-2|TRBV29-1|.
CTPGQFYGYTF
TGCACCCCAGGACAGTTCTATGGCTACACCTTC
>.|TRBJ2-7|TRBV6-5|.
CASSWGEGYEQYF
TGTGCCAGCAGTTGGGGCGAGGGGTACGAGCAGTACTTC